The entry that follows covers one T cell receptor (beta chain) sequence. The antigen is undetermined. The CDR3 has 14 amino acids. The trim removed 2 bases at V and 10 bases at J, leaving 4 bases unmatched. Germline V gene sequence: CDR1 SEHNR, CDR2 FQNEAQ (reference sequence). The data derive from a study of cytomegalovirus exposure and HLA in healthy donors. Whole-study results and caveats: Within an earlier analysis, most TCR beta V segments proved productive either about 90% or about 30% of the time. Several of the most significant clusters were apparently associated with common viral pathogens in a later analysis.

The study ran its PCR with 60 Vbeta and 13 Jbeta primers. TCRdb keeps only in-frame clones here, not all; method: immunoSEQ multiplex PCR. The sample lists approximately 160,000 clones, roughly three quarters occurring once. The TCR sequence derives from a male donor in good health and CMV-seropositive. Sequencing input: PBMCs. The chain uses TRBV7-9 and TRBJ1-6, with 8 positions matching TRBD1. CDR3: CASSLPGGDSPLHF. For the CDR3, the DNA is TGTGCCAGCAGCTTACCAGGGGGCGACTCACCCCTCCACTTT.